The next 27 T cell receptor beta chains were all read from a single sample in a study of STAT3 mutations in large granular lymphocyte leukemia. The study's findings and limits: At least one immunodominant TCR beta clonotype appeared in every T-cell large granular lymphocyte leukemia patient.

The table came from immunoSEQ multiplex PCR; TCRdb's copy has only in-frame clones and leaves some out. The data show 4,500 to 6,000 clones, with over 75% seen just once and 17% held by the top ten. These receptors' antigens are unknown. Sequencing used PBMCs. The origin of the receptors is a human donor with T large granular lymphocyte leukemia. Some clones in this sample may be carry-over from other donors' samples.

The J gene is TRBJ2-1, the V gene TRBV7-2, with no clear D. Germline V lookup: CDR1 SGHTA, CDR2 FQGNSA. The CDR3 spans 11 residues. Deletions cut 2 bases from V and 13 bases from J, with 9 bases between. This CDR3 reads CASSLTAYQFF. The CDR3 bases are TGTGCCAGCAGCTTAACAGCCTATCAGTTCTTC.

This chain connects TRBV6-1 to TRBJ2-5, with TRBD2 matching 7 bases. The CDR3 extends over 15 amino acids. The V segment lost 6 bases and the J segment 2 bases; nucleotides outside the gene matches: 9. Germline lookup yields CDR1 MNHNS and CDR2 SASEGT. CDR3 DNA sequence: TGTGCCAGCAGCCCCATCCTAGCGGCACAAGAGACCCAGTACTTC. Protein product: CASSPILAAQETQYF.

This clone qualifies as medium-sized. This chain joins TRBV6-6 and TRBJ2-7; TRBD2 agrees at 11 bases. The germline V gene encodes CDR1 MNHNY and CDR2 SVGAGI (reference sequence). J lost 7 bases, V lost 6 bases, and 5 bases had no gene match. The CDR3 runs 13 residues. The CDR3 bases are TGTGCCAGCAGGGTAGCGGGAGGGGGGGAGCAGTACTTC. Protein product: CASRVAGGGEQYF.

The V gene is TRBV29-1, the J gene TRBJ2-1; no clear D. CDR3 length: 10 amino acids. The germline gives CDR1 SQVTM, CDR2 ANQGSEA. Between the trimmed V and J ends, which lost 0 bases and 11 bases, there was a span of 5 bases. The CDR3 spells CSVEEGKQFF. DNA for the CDR3: TGCAGCGTTGAAGAGGGTAAGCAGTTCTTC.

The rearrangement links TRBV7-2 to TRBJ1-1; D remains ambiguous. The CDR3 extends over 14 amino acids. Germline V gene lookup returns CDR1 SGHTA and CDR2 FQGNSA. The V end was cut by 5 bases, the J end by 5 bases, with 15 bases between. As DNA, the CDR3 is TGTGCCAGCAGCGCTGCCGGGAGTTTAACTGAAGCTTTCTTT. It yields the protein CASSAAGSLTEAFF. The variable domain in full, completed from reference TRBV7-2 and TRBJ1-1, reads GAGVSQSPSNKVTEKGKDVELRCDPISGHTALYWYRQSLGQGLEFLIYFQGNSAPDKSGLPSDRFSAERTGGSVSTLTIQRTQQEDSAVYLCASSAAGSLTEAFFGQGTRLTVV.

The chain carries TRBV6-5 and TRBJ2-2; D remains ambiguous. In germline, CDR1 is MNHEY, CDR2 SVGAGI. The CDR3 is made up of 13 amino acids. V was cut by 2 bases and J by 4 bases, with 5 bases left in between. Here the CDR3 reads CASSYELTGELFF. In nucleotides, the CDR3 is TGTGCCAGCAGTTACGAGCTCACCGGGGAGCTGTTTTTT.

The chain combines TRBV28 with TRBJ1-2; 9 positions agree with TRBD1. The CDR3 runs 14 residues. The germline CDR1 and CDR2 sequences are MDHEN and SYDVKM. V was pared by 4 bases and J by 6 bases, with 6 bases of the junction left unmatched. The CDR3 is CASSSGTGWNGYTF. CDR3 DNA sequence: TGTGCCAGCAGTTCCGGGACAGGGTGGAATGGCTACACCTTC.

The chain couples TRBV5-4 to TRBJ1-4; TRBD1 is a possible D gene (5 bases). V was shortened by 3 bases and J by 7 bases, with 19 bases between the two germline ends. In germline, CDR1 is SGHNT, CDR2 YYREEE (reference sequence). The CDR3 spans 16 residues. The CDR3 bases are TGTGCCAGCAGCTCCCGACAGAACAAACCGGGTGAAAAACTGTTTTTT. It translates to CASSSRQNKPGEKLFF.

V gene TRBV7-2 combines with J gene TRBJ2-5; 12 positions match TRBD2. The V gene's germline CDR1 is SGHTA and CDR2 FQGNSA. The CDR3 runs 18 residues. The V segment lost 0 bases and the J segment 1 base; nucleotides outside the gene matches: 6. Written as DNA, the CDR3 is TGTGCCAGCAGCTTAGCACGGACTAGCGGGATATTCCAAGAGACCCAGTACTTC. As protein: CASSLARTSGIFQETQYF.

The V call is TRBV4-1, the J call TRBJ1-4; TRBD1 is a possible D gene (6 bases). The ends were cut back, 2 bases at V and 8 bases at J, with 15 bases in the middle. CDR3 length equals 15 residues. Germline V lookup: CDR1 MGHRA, CDR2 YSYEKL. This CDR3 reads CASSQPTGGFEKLFF. CDR3 bases: TGCGCCAGCAGCCAACCGACAGGAGGTTTCGAAAAACTGTTTTTT.

This chain uses TRBV5-5 with TRBJ1-2, with 7 bases that match TRBD1. CDR1 SGHKS and CDR2 YYEKEE come from the germline V gene (reference sequence). There are 16 residues in the CDR3. With V trimmed by 3 bases and J by 0 bases, 8 bases remained unmatched. The CDR3 region has the DNA TGTGCCAGCAGCTGGGACGACAGGGCTACTAACTATGGCTACACCTTC. Translated: CASSWDDRATNYGYTF.

Here the CDR3 DNA reads TGTGCCAGCAGCGTAGAGGGGACTAGCGCCTACGAGCAGTACTTC. Amino acid sequence: CASSVEGTSAYEQYF. The chain joins TRBV9 to TRBJ2-7; 10 nucleotides align to TRBD2. The trim removed 0 bases at V and 2 bases at J, leaving 2 bases unmatched. The CDR3 contains 15 residues. Germline V CDR1 and CDR2: SGDLS, YYNGEE.

This clone was seen more than once but under ten times. The V and J genes are TRBV5-4 and TRBJ1-2, with D perhaps matching TRBD1 (6 bases). CDR1 is SGHNT and CDR2 is YYREEE in the germline V gene (reference sequence). The CDR3 loop spans 15 amino acids. V lost 4 bases, J lost 2 bases, and 15 bases lay in between. As DNA, the CDR3 is TGTGCCAGCAGCCCCCGAACAGGGTCCAACTATGGCTACACCTTC. It translates to CASSPRTGSNYGYTF.

The chain carries TRBV4-2 and TRBJ1-2, with 7 bases fitting TRBD1. The CDR3 runs 15 residues. CDR1 and CDR2 (germline): LGHNA, YNFKEQ. J gave up 8 bases and V 0 bases, and 9 bases lay outside the gene matches. CDR3 region: CASSQEVGQLRGYTF. DNA for the CDR3: TGTGCCAGCAGCCAAGAAGTGGGACAGCTAAGGGGCTACACCTTC.

The rearrangement joins TRBV11-3 to TRBJ2-3; D might be TRBD1 (6 bases). Trimming shortened V by 5 bases and J by 2 bases, and 14 bases separated the two germline ends. Germline CDR1 reads SGHNT; CDR2 reads YENEEA. The CDR3 loop spans 15 amino acids. DNA of the CDR3: TGTGCCAGCAGCCACCGAGGGGGAGACACAGATACGCAGTATTTT. It specifies CASSHRGGDTDTQYF.

The V call is TRBV15, the J call TRBJ1-2; 9 nucleotides match TRBD1. Per germline, CDR1 LNHNV and CDR2 YYDKDF (reference sequence). The V and J ends lost 1 base and 3 bases, in that order; junction bases with no gene match: 6. This CDR3 is 16 amino acids long. As DNA, the CDR3 is TGTGCCACCAGCAGAGGCGTTCGACAGGGGGACTATGGCTACACCTTC. Protein sequence: CATSRGVRQGDYGYTF.

The chain links TRBV7-9 to TRBJ2-3; D gene uncertain. This CDR3 contains 10 residues. The germline V gene has CDR1 SEHNR and CDR2 FQNEAQ (reference sequence). The V end lost 3 bases, the J end lost 6 bases, and 1 base lay between the germline ends. CDR3 protein: CASSLDTQYF. CDR3 nucleotides: TGTGCCAGCAGCTTGGATACGCAGTATTTT.

This rearrangement joins TRBV30 to TRBJ1-5; TRBD1 matches 9 bases. The CDR3 has 17 amino acids. V gave up 1 base and J gave up 2 bases; unmatched junction bases: 9. Germline CDR1 is GTSNPN and CDR2 is SVGIG (reference sequence). The CDR3 loop is CAWSAPRTGVGNQPQHF. CDR3 DNA: TGTGCCTGGAGTGCCCCCCGGACAGGGGTTGGCAATCAGCCCCAGCATTTT.

The chain couples TRBV2 to TRBJ1-1; the D is unclear. The length of the CDR3 is 13 residues. Trimming cost V 2 bases and J 4 bases, with 8 bases left between them. The germline CDR1 and CDR2 sequences are SNHLY and FYNNEI. DNA of the CDR3: TGTGCCAGCAGTGAACGGTCTGGCACTGAAGCTTTCTTT. It yields the protein CASSERSGTEAFF.

V usage is TRBV19 and J usage is TRBJ2-1; 7 bases fit TRBD2. In germline, CDR1 is LNHDA, CDR2 SQIVND (reference sequence). J was trimmed by 9 bases and V by 6 bases; bases with no gene match: 11. This CDR3 region has 14 residues. The CDR3: CASRPTSEGGEQFF. As DNA, the CDR3 is TGTGCCAGTAGACCTACTAGCGAGGGCGGTGAGCAGTTCTTC.

V and J are TRBV10-3 and TRBJ2-7, with TRBD1 matching over 9 bases. Germline CDR1 reads ENHRY; CDR2 reads SYGVKD. The CDR3 has 14 amino acids. After removal of 5 bases from V and 5 bases from J, the junction contained 7 bases not matched to a gene. This CDR3 reads CAISSGTGLDEQYF. The CDR3 coding sequence is TGTGCCATCAGTTCCGGGACAGGGTTGGACGAGCAGTACTTC.

This clone was recorded only once. The gene calls are TRBV15 and TRBJ1-4, with D possibly being TRBD1 (5 bases). V gave up 4 bases and J gave up 8 bases, with 14 bases separating them. The CDR3 sequence is 14 residues long. Germline-derived CDR1 and CDR2 are LNHNV and YYDKDF (reference sequence). CDR3: CATSTRPRVEKLFF. For the CDR3, the DNA is TGTGCCACCAGCACGCGCCCCAGGGTCGAAAAACTGTTTTTT. Combining the CDR3 with reference TRBV15 and TRBJ1-4 gives the whole variable domain DAMVIQNPRYQVTQFGKPVTLSCSQTLNHNVMYWYQQKSSQAPKLLFHYYDKDFNNEADTPDNFQSRRPNTSFCFLDIRSPGLGDTAMYLCATSTRPRVEKLFFGSGTQLSVL.

V and J are TRBV5-6 and TRBJ1-5; 10 bases line up with TRBD1. CDR3 length equals 16 residues. V was clipped by 4 bases and J by 3 bases; unmatched bases: 7. The germline V gene has CDR1 SGHDT and CDR2 YYEEEE. CDR3 nucleotide sequence: TGTGCCAGCAGCACCAGGACAGGGGGATACAATCAGCCCCAGCATTTT. Encoded protein: CASSTRTGGYNQPQHF. The full variable domain, its missing parts supplied by reference TRBV5-6 and TRBJ1-5, is DAGVTQSPTHLIKTRGQQVTLRCSPKSGHDTVSWYQQALGQGPQFIFQYYEEEERQRGNFPDRFSGHQFPNYSSELNVNALLLGDSALYLCASSTRTGGYNQPQHFGDGTRLSIL.

The V call is TRBV5-6, the J call TRBJ1-5, with 10 bases matching TRBD1. The CDR3 totals 15 residues. Trimming took 4 bases from V and 5 from J; bases not matched to a gene: 6. The germline gives CDR1 SGHDT, CDR2 YYEEEE. The CDR3 nucleotides are TGTGCCAGCAGCACGACAGGGGGCTTTGATCAGCCCCAGCATTTT. It codes for CASSTTGGFDQPQHF.

The chain employs TRBV5-5 and TRBJ1-4, with D hard to call. The CDR3 contains 14 residues. The V gene's germline CDR1 is SGHKS and CDR2 YYEKEE (reference sequence). V lost 0 bases and J 4 bases, leaving 7 bases between the germline ends. The CDR3 DNA reads as TGTGCCAGCAGCTTGGACGGGAATAATGAAAAACTGTTTTTT. Amino acid sequence: CASSLDGNNEKLFF.

The J gene is TRBJ2-3, the V gene TRBV5-1; D is perhaps TRBD1 (6 bases). Germline CDR1 and CDR2: SGHRS and YFSETQ. The V gene lost 7 bases and the J gene lost 4 bases, with 19 bases spanning the gap. CDR3 length equals 15 residues. As DNA, the CDR3 is TGCGCCAGCCATGCGCAGGGGAGAGTGTCAGATACGCAGTATTTT. It is translated as CASHAQGRVSDTQYF.

V and J are TRBV5-1 and TRBJ2-2, with 11 bases aligning to TRBD1. Per germline, CDR1 SGHRS and CDR2 YFSETQ. V lost 4 bases to trimming and J lost 5 bases; unmatched junction nucleotides: 4. This CDR3 contains 15 residues. CDR3: CASSIGTGGTGELFF. For the CDR3, the DNA is TGCGCCAGCAGCATAGGGACAGGGGGTACCGGGGAGCTGTTTTTT.